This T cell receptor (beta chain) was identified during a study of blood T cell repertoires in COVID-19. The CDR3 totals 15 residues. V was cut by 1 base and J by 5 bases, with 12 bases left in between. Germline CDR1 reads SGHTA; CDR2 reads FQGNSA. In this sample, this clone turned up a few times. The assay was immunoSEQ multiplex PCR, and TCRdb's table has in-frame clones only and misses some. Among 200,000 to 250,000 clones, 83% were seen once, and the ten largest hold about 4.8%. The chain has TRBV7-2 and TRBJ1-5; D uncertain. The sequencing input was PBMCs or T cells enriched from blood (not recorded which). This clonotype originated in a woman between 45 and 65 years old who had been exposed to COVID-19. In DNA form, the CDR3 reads TGTGCCAGCAGCTTAGGAGAAATGGGCCATCAGCCCCAGCATTTT. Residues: CASSLGEMGHQPQHF.